These T cell receptor beta chains were read from a single sample in a study of shared T cell receptors in the human thymus. Clones were sequenced by immunoSEQ multiplex PCR, and TCRdb holds only the in-frame ones, with some missing. Of approximately 580,000 clones detected, around 78% appear once; the ten largest clones hold around 0.012%. These data were also filed under a second study, of human thymus T cells.

Sequencing was performed on thymocytes. The receptors were gathered from a boy in the first two years of life with a congenital heart defect. Each CDR3 is given without its conserved first and last residue.

TRBV30	TRBJ2-1	13	AWSSLQRVYNEQF
TRBV6-1	TRBJ2-7	13	ASDLRRTVRYEQY
TRBV2	TRBJ2-1	15	ASSEAYRQGAYNEQF
TRBV9	TRBJ2-1	12	ASSRGGRGNEQF
TRBV28	TRBJ2-1	15	ASSPGRGRDKYNEQF
TRBV4-3	TRBJ2-7	11	ASSHFRDYEQY
TRBV28	TRBJ2-5	14	ASSPPSRGNQETQY
TRBV5-1	TRBJ2-7	10	ASSPAGAEQY
TRBV30	TRBJ2-7	13	AWSPLAGVKDEQY
TRBV7-9	TRBJ2-1	9	ASSLVRRQF
TRBV7-9	TRBJ2-3	12	ASTSRSCTDTQY
TRBV6-1	TRBJ2-3	13	ASTGAGRDKDTQY
TRBV2	TRBJ2-7	12	ASSAPGQSYEQY
TRBV11-2	TRBJ1-2	14	ASSLAFSGVGSGYT
TRBV29-1	TRBJ2-2	12	SVLLAGGTGELF
TRBV7-2	TRBJ2-5	14	ASSPRGGDLQETQY
TRBV27	TRBJ2-3	13	ASSFGLAGTDTQY
TRBV5-1	TRBJ2-6	17	ASSALMGRWDSGANVLT